The next 20 T cell receptor beta chains were all read from a single sample in a study of blood T cell repertoires in COVID-19 (dated by TCRdb to about 2020). To prepare the library, the immunoSEQ multiplex PCR assay was applied. Imported from immuneACCESS, the table was reduced by TCRdb to in-frame sequences with V and J called. These copies leave out some clones; in studies compared against another copy, an unresolved V gene accounts for under half, and the cause of the remainder is not known. This sample gives under 200,000 clones in total; 85% to 95% of them show up just once. The ten top clones hold 0.5% to 0.65% of the sample. Input material: peripheral blood. These TCRs come from a man aged 50-59 years with acute or convalescent COVID-19.

In this sample, this clone turned up once. The gene calls are TRBV7-9 and TRBJ1-2, with 9 bases identical to TRBD1. CDR1 and CDR2 from the germline V gene are SEHNR and FQNEAQ (reference sequence). Unmatched junction bases numbered 10, after V lost 5 bases and J lost 6 bases. The CDR3 spans 15 residues. The CDR3 here is CASSTQQGAANGYTF. The CDR3 DNA is TGTGCCAGCAGCACTCAACAGGGGGCGGCTAATGGCTACACCTTC.

This clone was seen a single time. The chain uses TRBV19 and TRBJ1-5; D might be TRBD1 (6 bases). Between the trimmed V and J ends, which lost 3 bases and 5 bases, there was a span of 8 bases. The CDR3 sequence is 13 residues long. Germline CDR1 is LNHDA and CDR2 is SQIVND (reference sequence). The CDR3 sequence: CASSISGDQPQHF. The CDR3 region has the DNA TGTGCCAGTAGTATTTCAGGGGATCAGCCCCAGCATTTT.

CDR3 bases: TGTGCCAGCAGCCAGGGATTCTACACAGATACGCAGTATTTT. It translates to CASSQGFYTDTQYF. The chain carries TRBV9 and TRBJ2-3, with D possibly matching TRBD1 (5 bases). Trimming stripped 4 bases from V and 2 bases from J, with 11 bases between. The CDR3 spans 14 residues. Germline loops: CDR1 SGDLS, CDR2 YYNGEE.

This rearrangement joins TRBV5-1 to TRBJ2-7; tentatively, D is TRBD2 (6 bases). Trimming stripped 2 bases from V and 2 bases from J, with 8 bases between. Germline assignment: CDR1 SGHRS and CDR2 YFSETQ. There are 13 residues in the CDR3. The CDR3 loop reads CASSFAGTYEQYF. Here the CDR3 DNA reads TGCGCCAGCAGCTTTGCGGGAACCTACGAGCAGTACTTC.

The chain couples TRBV7-8 to TRBJ2-3; perhaps TRBD2 as D (6 bases). The CDR3 contains 14 residues. Germline V lookup: CDR1 SGHVS, CDR2 FQNEAQ. V lost 7 bases to trimming and J lost 4 bases, with 15 bases between them. The CDR3 DNA follows: TGTGCCAGCACGACGAGTAGGGAGGCAGATACGCAGTATTTT. Residues: CASTTSREADTQYF.

CDR3: CASTQVGKANTGELFF. The CDR3 DNA reads as TGTGCCAGCACCCAAGTCGGGAAAGCGAACACCGGGGAGCTGTTTTTT. The chain employs TRBV7-8 and TRBJ2-2; D is possibly TRBD2 (5 bases). Germline CDR1 SGHVS, CDR2 FQNEAQ. V lost 7 bases to trimming and J lost 0 bases, with 15 bases between them. CDR3 size: 16 residues.

The chain links TRBV4-3 to TRBJ2-1; D is possibly TRBD1 (5 bases). Trimming left V 4 bases short and J 1 base short, with 17 bases between. Germline V CDR1 and CDR2: LGHNA, YSLEER. The CDR3 has 17 amino acids. CDR3 in DNA: TGCGCCAGCAGCCCAGGAATTGGGGCCCCGTCCTACAATGAGCAGTTCTTC. Its protein product is CASSPGIGAPSYNEQFF.

The chain uses TRBV11-3 and TRBJ2-7; 9 positions match TRBD1. Germline CDR1 is SGHNT and CDR2 is YENEEA. The length of the CDR3 is 13 residues. V lost 5 bases to trimming and J lost 6 bases; unmatched junction nucleotides: 5. CDR3 residues: CASSRDRVSEQYF. The CDR3 nucleotides are TGTGCCAGCAGCAGGGACAGGGTGAGCGAGCAGTACTTC. The complete variable domain, with remaining parts taken from reference TRBV11-3 and TRBJ2-7, reads EAGVVQSPRYKIIEKKQPVAFWCNPISGHNTLYWYLQNLGQGPELLIRYENEEAVDDSQLPKDRFSAERLKGVDSTLKIQPAELGDSAVYLCASSRDRVSEQYFGPGTRLTVT.

The chain employs TRBV3-1 (or the pseudogene TRBV3-2) and TRBJ2-3; D is perhaps TRBD2 (5 bases). Trimming stripped 3 bases from V and 6 bases from J, with 7 bases between. The CDR3 covers 12 residues. Germline loops: CDR1 LGHDT, CDR2 YNNKEL (reference sequence). The CDR3 reads CASSQRVDTQYF. The CDR3 coding sequence is TGTGCCAGCAGCCAGCGGGTGGATACGCAGTATTTT.

The gene calls are TRBV27 and TRBJ2-1; D ambiguous. Trimming left V 4 bases short and J 0 bases short, with 7 bases between. Germline V CDR1 and CDR2: MNHEY, SMNVEV (reference sequence). The CDR3 runs to 14 residues. CDR3 bases: TGTGCCAGCAGTTCTCCTAGCTCCTACAATGAGCAGTTCTTC. Translation: CASSSPSSYNEQFF.

The table lists this clone with a count of one. This chain connects TRBV9 to TRBJ2-3; 10 nucleotides line up with TRBD2. Trimming took 1 base from V and 4 from J; bases not matched to a gene: 0. Per the germline V gene, CDR1 is SGDLS and CDR2 is YYNGEE. The CDR3 sequence is 14 residues long. As DNA, the CDR3 is TGTGCCAGCAGCGTAACTAGCGGGGCAGATACGCAGTATTTT. This gives the protein CASSVTSGADTQYF.

This clone was recorded once. The chain employs TRBV9 and TRBJ2-2, with D perhaps matching TRBD1 (6 bases). Germline loops: CDR1 SGDLS, CDR2 YYNGEE. The CDR3 extends over 15 amino acids. V was shortened by 4 bases and J by 0 bases, with 10 bases between the two germline ends. The CDR3, as DNA: TGTGCCAGCAGCCACCGGGACACGAACACCGGGGAGCTGTTTTTT. Residues: CASSHRDTNTGELFF.

The chain links TRBV6-5 to TRBJ2-6; 7 bases are a match to TRBD1. With V trimmed by 5 bases and J by 3 bases, 4 bases remained unmatched. The CDR3 is made up of 15 amino acids. Germline assignment: CDR1 MNHEY and CDR2 SVGAGI. The DNA of the CDR3 is TGTGCCAGCAGTCGGACAGGAGTTGGGGCCAACGTCCTGACTTTC. Translating it yields CASSRTGVGANVLTF.

The chain has TRBV2 and TRBJ1-2, with D perhaps TRBD1 (5 bases). Trimming removed 7 bases at V and 6 bases at J, with 15 bases between. CDR1 is SNHLY and CDR2 is FYNNEI in the germline V gene. The CDR3 covers 13 residues. This CDR3 is CASNQQGLHGYTF. The CDR3 DNA follows: TGTGCCAGCAATCAGCAGGGCTTACATGGCTACACCTTC. The variable domain in full, with the rest retrieved from reference TRBV2 and TRBJ1-2, is EPEVTQTPSHQVTQMGQEVILRCVPISNHLYFYWYRQILGQKVEFLVSFYNNEISEKSEIFDDQFSVERPDGSNFTLKIRSTKLEDSAMYFCASNQQGLHGYTFGSGTRLTVV.

This clone turned up a few times. The gene calls are TRBV18 and TRBJ1-5; D gene ambiguous. The CDR3 is 15 amino acids. The V gene's germline CDR1 is KGHSH and CDR2 LQKENI. Trimming removed 4 bases from V and 0 bases from J, with 10 bases in between. The CDR3: CASSLATVSNQPQHF. In nucleotides, the CDR3 is TGTGCCAGCTCACTAGCGACCGTTAGCAATCAGCCCCAGCATTTT.

The genes are TRBV5-1 and TRBJ2-3; 13 bases are shared with TRBD2. The V gene's germline CDR1 is SGHRS and CDR2 YFSETQ. With 4 bases clipped from V and 2 bases from J, the junction kept 10 bases outside the gene matches. The CDR3 is 18 amino acids. The DNA of the CDR3 is TGCGCCAGCAGCGTCAGAACCGGACTAGCGGGAGCCACAGATACGCAGTATTTT. Protein: CASSVRTGLAGATDTQYF. Drawing the rest from reference TRBV5-1 and TRBJ2-3, the complete variable domain is KAGVTQTPRYLIKTRGQQVTLSCSPISGHRSVSWYQQTPGQGLQFLFEYFSETQRNKGNFPGRFSGRQFSNSRSEMNVSTLELGDSALYLCASSVRTGLAGATDTQYFGPGTRLTVL.

CDR3 nucleotides: TGTGCCAGCAGAACTAACAGGGCGACGGCTGAAGCTTTCTTT. Protein sequence: CASRTNRATAEAFF. V usage is TRBV6-1 and J usage is TRBJ1-1, with D perhaps matching TRBD1 (6 bases). V was trimmed by 6 bases and J by 6 bases, leaving 17 bases between them. CDR3 length: 14 residues. Germline CDR1 is MNHNS and CDR2 is SASEGT.

This chain uses TRBV10-3 with TRBJ1-5, with D unresolved. V shed 6 bases and J shed 7 bases, with 16 bases lying between them. In germline, CDR1 is ENHRY, CDR2 SYGVKD. The CDR3 is 14 residues long. The CDR3, as DNA: TGTGCCATCAGAGACGCCGAAAACTACCAGCCCCAGCATTTT. It specifies CAIRDAENYQPQHF.

In regard to this clone: Other DNA sequences in this sample translate to the same CDR3. The chain carries TRBV7-2 and TRBJ2-1, with D perhaps matching TRBD1 (5 bases). The germline V gene encodes CDR1 SGHTA and CDR2 FQGNSA. This CDR3 spans 13 amino acids. Deletions cut 4 bases from V and 4 bases from J, with 8 bases between. The CDR3 coding sequence is TGTGCCAGCAGCTCTCAGGGTTACAATGAGCAGTTCTTC. Its translation is CASSSQGYNEQFF.

The genes are TRBV7-9 and TRBJ2-2, with D uncertain. Germline V CDR1 and CDR2: SEHNR, FQNEAQ (reference sequence). V lost 2 bases and J 7 bases, leaving 17 bases between the germline ends. The CDR3 runs to 16 residues. The CDR3 DNA is TGTGCCAGCAGCTTAAAACAGTCCCCCTTGAGCGGGGAGCTGTTTTTT. Translating it yields CASSLKQSPLSGELFF.